This section outlines one TCR beta chain sequence together with its context. What antigen it recognizes has not been identified. The cohort was made up of roughly 670 healthy bone marrow donors. At the time of sampling, every cohort member was nominally healthy, though immune exposures that went unrecorded were likely present. The donor was CMV seronegative and belonged to the group of approximately 320 seronegative cohort members. A peripheral blood sample was collected from each donor, and TCR beta sequencing was performed on peripheral blood mononuclear cells. Genomic DNA extraction from the blood cell samples was performed with the Qiagen DNeasy Blood Extraction Kit. The data belong to a study of cytomegalovirus exposure and HLA in healthy donors (dated by TCRdb to about 2017). Concerning the study at large: In an earlier analysis of under 750 of the donors, approximately 300 Gb of sequence data and some 100 million unique TCR beta sequences from about 179 million T cells were reported. An early release that covered roughly 600 HLA-typed donors contained around 300 gigabases of sequencing data and 80 million or so unique TCR sequences. Among the approximately 420 genotyped donors, 75% to 90% belonged to the genetic ancestry cluster associated with self-reported Caucasian donors. The study aimed to test whether signatures of past pathogen exposure could be identified by cataloging public T cell receptors. Using immunosequencing, the study profiled T cell repertoires from around 670 subjects and related those repertoires to cytomegalovirus serostatus. In addition to the first cohort of 650 to 800 subjects, a separate validation cohort of 120 different subjects was used. The study combined high-throughput TCR immunosequencing, statistical association of individual TCRs with disease status, and machine learning to predict cytomegalovirus infection status. A later analysis re-analyzed previously published TCR beta repertoires from 666 donors and added high-resolution HLA genotyping to study TCR occurrence patterns. The later analysis used no new phenotypic data to find candidate immune exposures, relying instead on TCR beta sequences and their occurrence across donors. To decide whether each TCR beta V gene segment behaved as functional or pseudogenic, an earlier analysis of some 540 of the donors relied on high-throughput TCR beta sequencing. Donor age, sex, ethnicity and CMV serostatus were compiled together with the repertoire data. A later genetic analysis took genome-wide SNP genotypes for about 65% of the roughly 670 donors and used that subset as a discovery cohort. All discovery cohort repertoires had been generated on a single sequencing platform. HLA typing covered class I and class II loci at four-digit resolution. Typing coverage varied by locus: roughly 629-630 donors for A, B, C, DRB1 and DQB1; about 520 for DQA1; approximately 610 for DPA1; roughly 470 for DPB1. About five DR-DQ haplotypes were treated as single units for association and clustering because of strong linkage in the cohort. On average, about 240,000 unique TCR beta nucleotide sequences were sequenced per donor among more than 350 genotyped donors of the cohort, with about 19% of those sequences being non-productive. The paper as a whole reports these results and caveats: Presence/absence analyses assumed roughly uniform sequencing depth across donors, an assumption that may not hold. According to a later analysis, TCR association rates differed among HLA loci, with DRB1 alleles showing the most associated TCRs and HLA-C alleles showing the fewest. In a later analysis, most CMV-associated TCR beta chains were found to appear HLA-restricted, with HLA associations seemingly driven largely by CMV exposure. Because some donors lacked HLA typing at each locus, the association tests relied only on the typed subset. Some IMGT-functional V segments, including TRBV6-2 and TRBV6-3, could not be distinguished by the 87-base-pair reads and were therefore excluded. Linkage disequilibrium might explain the correlated functional status among segregating V segments, but an unknown experimental factor could not be ruled out. In vitro tests confirmed that a few of the cytomegalovirus-associated TCR beta chains recognize cytomegalovirus antigens. A later analysis associated 16,951 TCR beta sequences with specific HLA alleles at a false discovery rate of 0.05. In a later analysis, HLA-associated TCR beta chains were found to be more clonally expanded and to have lower generation probabilities than equally common non-associated chains. A later genetic analysis associated a missense DCLRE1C variant with V-gene and J-gene trimming of TCR beta chains, and an independent cohort replicated the association. A further reported finding was that TCR beta sequences accurately predicted the HLA-A and HLA-B alleles for most subjects in the first cohort. The sequencing pipeline was judged likely to have produced a cluster of highly shared sequence variants as a technical artifact. In an earlier analysis of 587 of the donors, most TCR beta V segments appeared in productive rearrangements about 90% or about 30% of the time, broadly matching IMGT annotations. In a later analysis, several top co-occurrence clusters were reported to appear linked to parvovirus B19, influenza, CMV and Epstein-Barr virus. Immune exposure information for the cohort was limited to CMV serostatus. This cohort had only TCR beta chains sequenced, and the lack of alpha or paired-chain data limited which features could be detected. The classifier was reported to diagnose cytomegalovirus status with high specificity and sensitivity in both the original and validation cohorts. When HLA alleles, especially DR and DQ, strongly co-occurred, TCR associations were difficult to assign to individual alleles. Because counts were too low, about 15 rarely observed V segments, including chromosome 9 orphons, were left out of the earlier analysis of about 620 of the donors. In the study, 150 to 200 TCR beta chains were listed as associated with cytomegalovirus. While some public TCRs were present in many individuals, most TCR sequences turned up only very rarely across donors. The authors suggested that the approach could potentially be extended to other disease states and immunological phenotypes. In a later genetic analysis, fewer N-insertions in productive TCRs were reported among donors in an Asian-associated ancestry cluster than the roughly 710-donor mean.

Libraries were made using the immunoSEQ multiplex PCR assay. For the multiplex PCR, a mixture combining 60 forward primers for TCR Vbeta segments and 13 reverse primers for TCR Jbeta segments was used. The CDR3 region of rearranged TCR beta genes was amplified from genomic DNA by a multiplex PCR assay. On the Illumina HiSeq System, the amplified TCR beta libraries were sequenced as 87-base-pair reads. The paper's data handling went like this. In a later analysis, around 80 million unique TCR beta chains were counted across the 500 to 700 repertoires, and approximately 11 million of these chains were shared by at least two donors. Raw reads were error-corrected and collapsed into unique sequences by a nearest-neighbor algorithm in which closely related sequences were merged to remove PCR and sequencing errors. Alignment of CDR3 sequences to IMGT reference sequences was used to assign V, D and J gene segments. Each retained sequence needed at least a six-nucleotide match to both a V gene segment and a J gene segment. A rearrangement counted as productive if the CDR3 had no stop codons and remained in frame with V and J, and every other rearrangement counted as non-productive. CDR3 was defined by IMGT convention, running from the second conserved V-encoded cysteine to the conserved J-encoded phenylalanine. In an earlier analysis of around 570 of the donors, sequences lacking an unambiguous match to a single V gene segment were excluded. In an earlier analysis of 450 to 700 of the donors, V segments were called functional above 56.7% productive rearrangements and were called segregating when the between-donor standard deviation exceeded 5%. A statistical classification framework was developed to diagnose cytomegalovirus status using the catalog of TCR beta chain sequences. V and J gene assignment, in a later analysis, came from comparing TCR nucleotide sequences with IMGT/GENE-DB human TR gene sequences. Using the TCRdist pipeline, a later analysis assigned CDR3 sequences along with most-parsimonious VDJ recombination scenarios. A later analysis defined each TCR beta chain by its CDR3 amino acid sequence plus V-gene family, and excluded reads lacking a unique V-gene family. As a way to deal with suspected cross-contamination and a sequencing artifact, a later analysis dropped approximately 570 nucleotide sequences that were highly shared and had low generation probability. In a later analysis, a clonal expansion index was calculated for each public chain from normalized within-repertoire ranks of inferred template counts. Generation probabilities in a later analysis came from a VDJ recombination model fitted to out-of-frame rearrangements, and those results were checked against IGoR. Hypergeometric tests were used in a later analysis to score TCR-TCR, TCR-HLA and TCR-CMV co-occurrence, with a repertoire-size bias correction applied to the TCR pairs. To estimate false discovery rates, a later analysis permuted the HLA or CMV assignments 20 times. In a later analysis, co-occurring TCRs were grouped with DBSCAN, and TCRdist sequence similarity was added when clustering was performed within HLA-allele-positive subsets. Repertoires with fewer than 30,000 or more than 120,000 public chains were left out of co-occurrence clustering, as were five repertoires with anomalous nucleotide sharing. The table was pulled from immuneACCESS by TCRdb, which kept in-frame rearrangements only. Such tables lose some clones; where checked, under half of the loss comes from unresolved V genes, and the rest has no known cause. Clone size and V and J calls were adopted from that table, with D and trimming inferred from the DNA. The table kept for this sample lists some 70,000 clones. The ten most abundant clones make up about 4.9% of the sample.

V drops 2 bases and J drops 6 bases, leaving 19 bases in between. The CDR3, from cysteine to phenylalanine, totals 16 residues. Just the 48-base CDR3 DNA is kept, in frame starting at base 1. Looking up the germline V gene (reference sequence) yields CDR1 MNHEY and CDR2 SMNVEV. This receptor chain uses TRBV27 and TRBJ1-1, with the D gene not confidently named. This receptor was identified in a man aged 35-49 years in good health and CMV-seronegative. The sequenced sample consisted of PBMCs. The CDR3 protein is CASSLNPFTRRAEAFF. The DNA sequence follows: TGTGCCAGCAGTTTAAACCCATTCACGAGGAGGGCTGAAGCTTTCTTT.